This T cell receptor (beta chain) was obtained from a study of shared clonotypes between healthy human individuals. The germline V gene has CDR1 KGHSH and CDR2 LQKENI. This CDR3 contains 13 residues. V was clipped by 4 bases and J by 3 bases, with 10 bases between them. The sample holds one count of this clone. TCRdb keeps only in-frame clones here, not all; method: immunoSEQ multiplex PCR. In the table there are about 2,500,000 clones, just over 90% of which are singletons. The source is a man between 18 and 29 years old in good health. The chain combines TRBV18 with TRBJ2-7; D is unclear. The material sequenced was naive CD4+ T cells sorted from blood. Subset noted: CD45RA+ positively selected. The CDR3 reads CASSRSASYEQYF. CDR3 in DNA: TGTGCCAGCTCACGGTCGGCGAGCTACGAGCAGTACTTC.